The 10 T cell receptor beta chains below come from one sample, sequenced in a study of T cell changes during pregnancy in multiple sclerosis. Only in-frame clones appear in the TCRdb table, and some are missing; sequencing was by immunoSEQ multiplex PCR. Of about 100,000 clones listed, roughly 92% are singletons. This material consisted of peripheral blood, taken after pregnancy. These receptor sequences come from a female donor with multiple sclerosis, enrolled in a pregnancy study.

The CDR3 is CASSEWGRAGNQPQHF. CDR3 nucleotides: TGTGCCAGCAGTGAATGGGGCAGGGCCGGCAATCAGCCCCAGCATTTT. This chain uses TRBV2 with TRBJ1-5, with D maybe TRBD1 (5 bases). Germline V gene data show CDR1 as SNHLY and CDR2 as FYNNEI. The V end lost 2 bases, the J end lost 2 bases, and 13 bases lay between the germline ends. The CDR3 totals 16 residues.

The rearrangement joins TRBV5-1 to TRBJ2-5, with D possibly being TRBD2 (7 bases). V lost 2 bases to trimming and J lost 1 base, with 15 bases between them. The V gene's germline CDR1 is SGHRS and CDR2 YFSETQ. This CDR3 region has 16 residues. DNA for the CDR3: TGCGCCAGCAGCTTAACGCTTCGGGGGGCCCAAGAGACCCAGTACTTC. Its translation: CASSLTLRGAQETQYF.

V and J are TRBV10-3 and TRBJ2-7; 13 bases line up with TRBD2. V shed 7 bases, J shed 0 bases, and the junction held 9 bases outside the gene matches. The germline CDR1 and CDR2 sequences are ENHRY and SYGVKD. This CDR3 spans 17 amino acids. The CDR3 sequence is CAITGGTSGANSYEQYF. In nucleotides, the CDR3 is TGTGCCATCACGGGAGGGACTAGCGGGGCGAACTCCTACGAGCAGTACTTC.

The rearrangement joins TRBV29-1 to TRBJ1-2, with a weak D call TRBD1 (5 bases). The V gene lost 4 bases and the J gene lost 6 bases, with 9 bases spanning the gap. Per germline, CDR1 SQVTM and CDR2 ANQGSEA. The CDR3 consists of 11 residues. This CDR3 reads CSVAGADGYTF. In DNA, the CDR3 is TGCAGCGTTGCTGGGGCCGATGGCTACACCTTC.

The rearrangement joins TRBV29-1 to TRBJ1-1, with D perhaps matching TRBD1 (5 bases). This CDR3 is 11 amino acids long. Germline V gene lookup returns CDR1 SQVTM and CDR2 ANQGSEA. V shed 6 bases and J shed 4 bases, with 9 bases lying between them. The DNA for the CDR3 is TGCAGCGTGGTTCAGGGCACTGAAGCTTTCTTT. Protein product: CSVVQGTEAFF.

V is TRBV5-1 and J is TRBJ2-5; D is unresolved. From germline, CDR1 is SGHRS and CDR2 YFSETQ. CDR3 length: 13 amino acids. Trimming pared 3 bases from V and 4 bases from J, leaving 10 bases between. The chain's CDR3 is CASSSGRRETQYF. The DNA for the CDR3 is TGCGCCAGCAGCTCCGGAAGGAGAGAGACCCAGTACTTC.

The chain carries TRBV7-3 and TRBJ2-7; 8 bases are shared with TRBD2. The CDR3 has 14 residues. Germline CDR1 reads SGHTA; CDR2 reads FQGTGA. Trimming took 5 bases from V and 7 from J; bases not matched to a gene: 10. CDR3 coding DNA: TGTGCCAGCAGCCCTGGCGGGGGGCCTGGAGAGCAGTACTTC. Amino acid sequence: CASSPGGGPGEQYF.

This chain connects TRBV2 to TRBJ2-3, with D maybe TRBD1 (5 bases). The CDR3 contains 14 residues. The germline V and J ends were trimmed by 8 bases and 4 bases, with 16 bases remaining between them. Germline V gives CDR1 SNHLY, CDR2 FYNNEI. The CDR3: CASGILRVADTQYF. The DNA of the CDR3 is TGTGCCAGCGGTATCCTCAGGGTCGCAGATACGCAGTATTTT.

The CDR3 spells CASSEAGAIVYGYTF. The CDR3, as DNA: TGTGCCAGCAGTGAAGCGGGGGCTATCGTCTATGGCTACACCTTC. The chain carries TRBV2 and TRBJ1-2; perhaps TRBD1 as D (6 bases). Trimming took off 0 bases at V and 4 bases at J, with 12 bases between the two ends. This CDR3 is built from 15 residues. CDR1 is SNHLY, CDR2 FYNNEI, per germline.

The gene calls are TRBV7-9 and TRBJ1-5, with TRBD1 identical over 8 bases. The germline V gene has CDR1 SEHNR and CDR2 FQNEAQ (reference sequence). Losses at the gene ends were 5 bases for V and 6 bases for J; bases not matched to a gene: 12. The CDR3 length is 16 residues. The CDR3 reads CASSADPGGQGQPQHF. DNA of the CDR3: TGTGCCAGCAGCGCCGATCCAGGGGGCCAGGGTCAGCCCCAGCATTTT.